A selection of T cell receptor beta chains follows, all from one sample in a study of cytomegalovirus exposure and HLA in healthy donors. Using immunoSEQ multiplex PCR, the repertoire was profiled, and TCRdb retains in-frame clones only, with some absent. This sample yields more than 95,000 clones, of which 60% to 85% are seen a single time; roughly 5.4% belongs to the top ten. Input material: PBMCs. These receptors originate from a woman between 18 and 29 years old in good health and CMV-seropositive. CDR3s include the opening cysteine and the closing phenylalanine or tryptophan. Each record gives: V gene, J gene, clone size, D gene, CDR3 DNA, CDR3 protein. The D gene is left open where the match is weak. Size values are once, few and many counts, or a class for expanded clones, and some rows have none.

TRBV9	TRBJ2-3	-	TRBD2	TGTGCCAGCAGCGCGCCGGGACTAGCGGGTCGAAATACGCAGTATTTT	CASSAPGLAGRNTQYF
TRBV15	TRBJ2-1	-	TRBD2	TGTGCCACCAGCGGAACTAGCGGGTTATCCCTCTACAATGAGCAGTTCTTC	CATSGTSGLSLYNEQFF
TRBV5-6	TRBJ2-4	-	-	TGTGCCAGCAGCGTGGGGGGTGGACACTGCTGGTTC	CASSVGGGHCWF
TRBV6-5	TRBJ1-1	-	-	TGTGCCAGCAGGATAACAGAGAACACTGAAGCTTTCTTT	CASRITENTEAFF
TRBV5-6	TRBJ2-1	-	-	TGTGCCAGCAGCTCCCTAGCAGTTGAGCAGTTCTTC	CASSSLAVEQFF
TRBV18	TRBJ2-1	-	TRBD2	TGTGCCAGCTCACCTAGCGGGGGCCCCCTCAATGAGCAGTTCTTC	CASSPSGGPLNEQFF
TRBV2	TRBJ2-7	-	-	TGTGCCAGCACGCCCCAAGGGGCACTCTACGAGCAGTACTTC	CASTPQGALYEQYF
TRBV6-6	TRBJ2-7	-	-	TGTGCCAGCAGTTACTCGGGCCCGCGCGAGCAGTACTTC	CASSYSGPREQYF
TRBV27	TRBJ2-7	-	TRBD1	TGTGCCAGCACCTCCGGGACAGGGGGTGGCGAGCAGTACTTC	CASTSGTGGGEQYF
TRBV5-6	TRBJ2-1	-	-	TGTGCCAGCAGCCCCGGGACTTTTAACAATGAGCAGTTCTTC	CASSPGTFNNEQFF
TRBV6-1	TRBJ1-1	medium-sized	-	TGTGCCAGCAGTGAAGGACAGGAGAACACTGAAGCTTTCTTT	CASSEGQENTEAFF
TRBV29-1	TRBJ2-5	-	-	TGCAGCTCGGCCGGGCAGCGGGAGACCCAGTACTTC	CSSAGQRETQYF
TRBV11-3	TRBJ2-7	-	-	TGTGCCAGCAGCGCTACGGGACTCGGATACGAGCAGTACTTC	CASSATGLGYEQYF
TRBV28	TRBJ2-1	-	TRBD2	TGTGCCAGCAGCTCTAGCGGGGAAACGAGCTCCTACAATGAGCAGTTCTTC	CASSSSGETSSYNEQFF
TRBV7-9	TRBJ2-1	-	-	TGTGCCAGCAGCTTACAGGGGAGCTCCTACAATGAGCAGTTCTTC	CASSLQGSSYNEQFF
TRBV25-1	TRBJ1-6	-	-	TGTGCCAGCAGTGTAGGGGGTTTCGATTCACCCCTCCACTTT	CASSVGGFDSPLHF
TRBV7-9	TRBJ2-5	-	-	TGTGCCAGCAGCTTAGTAGGAAAGGGGCAAGAGACCCAGTACTTC	CASSLVGKGQETQYF
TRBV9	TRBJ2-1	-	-	TGTGCCAGCAGCGTAGGGCTAGCGACATACAATGAGCAGTTCTTC	CASSVGLATYNEQFF
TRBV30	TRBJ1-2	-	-	TGTGCCTGGAGTGTACTAGGCCGAAGGCTCTATGGCTACACCTTC	CAWSVLGRRLYGYTF
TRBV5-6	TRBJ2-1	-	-	TGTGCCAGCAGCTTCGGGGGTTCCTACAATGAGCAGTTCTTC	CASSFGGSYNEQFF
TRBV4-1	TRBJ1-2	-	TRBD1	TGCGCCAGCAGCCAGGGACAGAGCTATGGCTACACCTTC	CASSQGQSYGYTF
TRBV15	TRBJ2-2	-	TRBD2	TGTGCCACCAGCAGGAGTGAGATAGCGGGAGAGGGGACCGGGGAGCTGTTTTTT	CATSRSEIAGEGTGELFF
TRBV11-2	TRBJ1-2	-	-	TGTGCCAGCAGCTTGCTGGGATCATCGGGAGGCTACACCTTC	CASSLLGSSGGYTF
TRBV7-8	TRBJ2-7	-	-	TGTGCCAGCAGCTTGAACGCGGCCTACGAGCAGTACTTC	CASSLNAAYEQYF
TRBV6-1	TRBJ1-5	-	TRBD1	TGTGCCAGCAGGGAGCAGGGGGATCAGCCCCAGCATTTT	CASREQGDQPQHF
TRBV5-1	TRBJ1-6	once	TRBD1	TGCGCCAGCAGCTGGGGGACAGGGGTGGACTCACCCCTCCACTTT	CASSWGTGVDSPLHF
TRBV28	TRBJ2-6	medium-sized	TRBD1	TGTGCCAGCAGCGTGGACAGGTCAAGCTCTGGGGCCAACGTCCTGACTTTC	CASSVDRSSSGANVLTF
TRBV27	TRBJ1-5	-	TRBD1	TGTGCCAGCAGAAGACAGGGGGCGAGCAATCAGCCCCAGCATTTT	CASRRQGASNQPQHF
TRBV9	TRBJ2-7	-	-	TGTGCCAGCAGCGTATTTGGGGAGGCAGACGAGCAGTACTTC	CASSVFGEADEQYF
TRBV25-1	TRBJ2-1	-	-	TGTGCCAGCAGTGAATATGGGAGCAATGAGCAGTTCTTC	CASSEYGSNEQFF
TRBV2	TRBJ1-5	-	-	TGTGCCAGCAGTGAGCTATTGTATAGCAATCAGCCCCAGCATTTT	CASSELLYSNQPQHF
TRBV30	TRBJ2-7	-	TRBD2	TGTGCCTGGAGTCAGCGGGAGGGCCTCGAGCAGTACTTC	CAWSQREGLEQYF
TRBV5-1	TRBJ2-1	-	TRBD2	TGCGCCAGCAGCGTGACTAGCGGGAGTGGGAATGAGCAGTTCTTC	CASSVTSGSGNEQFF
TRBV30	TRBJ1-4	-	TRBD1	TGTGCCTGGAAGGGACAGCTTAATGAAAAACTGTTTTTT	CAWKGQLNEKLFF
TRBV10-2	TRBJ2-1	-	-	TGCGCCAGCGGCGGTATAACGGGCAATGAGCAGTTCTTC	CASGGITGNEQFF
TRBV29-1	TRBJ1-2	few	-	TGCAGCGTGATGCTGGGACTTCAAGGCTATGGCTACACCTTC	CSVMLGLQGYGYTF
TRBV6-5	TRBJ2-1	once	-	TGTGCCAGCACCTCAGGACTTCCGAAGTTTGAGCAGTTCTTC	CASTSGLPKFEQFF
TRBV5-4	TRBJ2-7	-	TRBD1	TGTGCCAGCAGCTTATATACCGGGACAGGGGCCTACGAGCAGTACTTC	CASSLYTGTGAYEQYF
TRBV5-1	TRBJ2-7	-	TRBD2	TGCGCCAGCAGCTTGGCCACTAGCGGGAGCCTCCCCTACGAGCAGTACTTC	CASSLATSGSLPYEQYF
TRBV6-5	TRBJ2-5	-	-	TGTGCCAGCAGTTACGAGCGGGAGACCCAGTACTTC	CASSYERETQYF
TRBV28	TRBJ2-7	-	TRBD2	TGTGCCAGCAGTTTCAAAACCGGGACTAGCGGGAGAAGGGTATACGAGCAGTACTTC	CASSFKTGTSGRRVYEQYF
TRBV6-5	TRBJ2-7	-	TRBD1	TGTGCCAGCAGTTACTTCCGACAGGGGGCGCGGGAGCAGTACTTC	CASSYFRQGAREQYF
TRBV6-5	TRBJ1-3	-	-	TGTGCCAGCAGTTACGGGCAGTCGGGATACACCATATATTTT	CASSYGQSGYTIYF